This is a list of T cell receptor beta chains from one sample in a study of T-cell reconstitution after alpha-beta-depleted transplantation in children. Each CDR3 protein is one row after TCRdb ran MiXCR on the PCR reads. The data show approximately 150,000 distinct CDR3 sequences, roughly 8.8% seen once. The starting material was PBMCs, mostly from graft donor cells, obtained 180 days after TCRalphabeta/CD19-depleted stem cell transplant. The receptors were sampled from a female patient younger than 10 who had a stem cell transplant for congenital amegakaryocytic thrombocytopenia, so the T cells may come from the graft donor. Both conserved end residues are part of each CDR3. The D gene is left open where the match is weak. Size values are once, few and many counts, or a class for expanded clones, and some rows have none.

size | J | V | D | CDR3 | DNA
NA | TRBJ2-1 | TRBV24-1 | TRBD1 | CATSDFLGQGGGHEQFF | TGTGCCACCAGTGATTTCCTTGGACAGGGGGGAGGTCATGAGCAGTTCTTC
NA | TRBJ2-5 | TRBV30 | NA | CAWSVLLGGDQETQYF | TGTGCCTGGAGTGTACTTTTAGGGGGGGACCAAGAGACCCAGTACTTC
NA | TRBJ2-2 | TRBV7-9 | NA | CASSSHQGETGELFF | TGTGCCAGCAGCTCGCACCAAGGCGAAACTGGGGAGCTGTTTTTT
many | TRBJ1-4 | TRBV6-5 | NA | CASRGGEGANEKLFF | TGTGCCAGCAGAGGGGGGGAAGGGGCTAATGAAAAACTGTTTTTT
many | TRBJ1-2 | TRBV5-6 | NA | CASSLEGVNYGYTF | TGTGCCAGCAGCTTGGAGGGGGTAAACTATGGCTACACCTTC
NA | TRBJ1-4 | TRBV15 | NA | CATSRPDRPDQLFF | TGTGCCACCAGCAGACCCGACAGACCTGATCAACTGTTTTTT
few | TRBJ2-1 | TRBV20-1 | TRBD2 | CSAVRLAGWSSYNEQFF | TGCAGTGCTGTTCGACTAGCGGGGTGGAGCTCCTACAATGAGCAGTTCTTC
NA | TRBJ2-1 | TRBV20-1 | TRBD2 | CSAPSVLAGGVISSYNEQFF | TGCAGTGCTCCCTCCGTACTAGCGGGGGGCGTTATTAGCTCCTACAATGAGCAGTTCTTC
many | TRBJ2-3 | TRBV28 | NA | CASSVTGISSTDTQYF | TGTGCCAGCAGCGTTACAGGGATATCTAGCACAGATACGCAGTATTTT
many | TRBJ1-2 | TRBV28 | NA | CASSLYLRRKKNGYTF | TGTGCCAGCAGTTTATATCTTCGCAGAAAGAAAAATGGCTACACCTTC
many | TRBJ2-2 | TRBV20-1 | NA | CSARDLHRLTGELFF | TGCAGTGCTAGAGATTTGCACAGATTGACCGGGGAGCTGTTTTTT
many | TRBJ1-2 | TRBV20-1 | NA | CSASSGRNYGYTF | TGCAGTGCTAGCAGCGGACGAAACTATGGCTACACCTTC
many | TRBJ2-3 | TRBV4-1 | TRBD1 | CASSQGQGGTDTQYF | TGCGCCAGCAGCCAAGGACAGGGGGGCACAGATACGCAGTATTTT
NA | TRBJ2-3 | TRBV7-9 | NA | CASSLTRIGQYF | TGTGCCAGCAGCCTGACTAGGATCGGGCAGTATTTT
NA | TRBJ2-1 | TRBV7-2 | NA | CASSFQGTGAINEQFF | TGTGCCAGCAGCTTTCAAGGAACGGGAGCCATCAATGAGCAGTTCTTC
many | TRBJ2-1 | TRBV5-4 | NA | CASSSRRHLYNEQFF | TGTGCCAGCAGCTCCCGCCGGCACCTCTACAATGAGCAGTTCTTC
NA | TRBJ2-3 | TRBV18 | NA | CASSPGFRTDTQYF | TGTGCCAGCTCACCGGGATTTCGAACAGATACGCAGTATTTT
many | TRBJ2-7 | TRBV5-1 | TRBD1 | CASSMDRASYEQYF | TGCGCCAGCAGCATGGACAGGGCCTCCTACGAGCAGTACTTC
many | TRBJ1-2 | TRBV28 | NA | CASSLGAGGYGYTF | TGTGCCAGCAGTTTAGGGGCCGGGGGCTATGGCTACACCTTC
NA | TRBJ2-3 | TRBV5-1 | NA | CPSSLEYSDTQYF | TGCCCCAGCAGCTTGGAGTACTCGGATACGCAGTATTTT
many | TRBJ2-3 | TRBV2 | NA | CASSPLADTQYF | TGTGCCAGCAGCCCATTGGCGGATACGCAGTATTTT
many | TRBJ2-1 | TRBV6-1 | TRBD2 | CASSDSIGRNEQFF | TGTGCCAGCAGTGACAGCATCGGGAGGAATGAGCAGTTCTTC
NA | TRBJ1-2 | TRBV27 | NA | CASSSLVGGGGYTF | TGTGCCAGCAGTTCCCTCGTCGGGGGAGGTGGCTACACCTTC
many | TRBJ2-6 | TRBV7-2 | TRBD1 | CASSLKAARGYSGANVLTF | TGTGCCAGCAGCTTGAAGGCCGCCAGGGGGTACTCTGGGGCCAACGTCCTGACTTTC